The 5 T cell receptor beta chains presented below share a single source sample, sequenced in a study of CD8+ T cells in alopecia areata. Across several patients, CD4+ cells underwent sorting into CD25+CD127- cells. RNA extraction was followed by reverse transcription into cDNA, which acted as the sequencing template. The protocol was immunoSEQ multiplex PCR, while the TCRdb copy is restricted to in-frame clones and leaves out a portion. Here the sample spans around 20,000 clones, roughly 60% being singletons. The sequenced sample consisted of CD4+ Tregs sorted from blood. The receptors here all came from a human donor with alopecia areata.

CDR3 amino acids: CASSRDPLIKGYTF. The DNA for the CDR3 is TGTGCCAGCAGCCGGGACCCACTTATTAAAGGCTACACCTTC. This rearrangement joins TRBV28 to TRBJ1-2; the D gene is possibly TRBD1 (5 bases). Germline CDR1 MDHEN, CDR2 SYDVKM. The CDR3 is 14 residues long. V was shortened by 6 bases and J by 8 bases, with 19 bases between the two germline ends.

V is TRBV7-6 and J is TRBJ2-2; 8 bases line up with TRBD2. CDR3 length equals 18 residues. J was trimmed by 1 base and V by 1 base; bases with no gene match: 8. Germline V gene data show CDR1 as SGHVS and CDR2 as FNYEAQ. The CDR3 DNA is TGTGCCAGCAGCTTAGTAGCCGGGGGGGCTATGAACACCGGGGAGCTGTTTTTT. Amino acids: CASSLVAGGAMNTGELFF.

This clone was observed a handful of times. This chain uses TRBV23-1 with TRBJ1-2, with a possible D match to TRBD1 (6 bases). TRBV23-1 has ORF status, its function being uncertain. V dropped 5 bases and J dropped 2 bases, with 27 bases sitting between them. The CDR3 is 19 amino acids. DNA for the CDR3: TGCGCCAGCAGTTGGATTCCGGGACAACAATCCCCCACGAACTATGGCTACACCTTC. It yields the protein CASSWIPGQQSPTNYGYTF.

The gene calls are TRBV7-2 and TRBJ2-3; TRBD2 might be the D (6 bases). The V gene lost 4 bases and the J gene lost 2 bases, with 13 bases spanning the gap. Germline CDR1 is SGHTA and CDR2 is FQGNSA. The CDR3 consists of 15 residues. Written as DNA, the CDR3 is TGTGCCAGCAGCTCACCGGGACTTGACACAGATACGCAGTATTTT. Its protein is CASSSPGLDTDTQYF.

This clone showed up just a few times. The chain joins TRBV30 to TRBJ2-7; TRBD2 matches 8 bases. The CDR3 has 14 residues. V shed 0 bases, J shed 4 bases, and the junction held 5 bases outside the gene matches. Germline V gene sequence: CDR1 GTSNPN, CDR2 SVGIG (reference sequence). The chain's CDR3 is CAWSVGLGNYEQYF. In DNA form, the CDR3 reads TGTGCCTGGAGTGTGGGACTAGGTAATTACGAGCAGTACTTC.